The present TCR beta chain was sequenced within a study of cytomegalovirus exposure and HLA in healthy donors. PCR employed 60 Vbeta and 13 Jbeta primers. Clones were sequenced by immunoSEQ multiplex PCR, and TCRdb holds only the in-frame ones, with some missing. The profile shows around 150,000 clones, around 79% of them singletons. The V end was cut by 3 bases, the J end by 0 bases, with 15 bases between. In germline, CDR1 is GTSNPN, CDR2 SVGIG (reference sequence). CDR3 length equals 15 residues. The chain links TRBV30 to TRBJ2-7, with D perhaps TRBD1 (6 bases). This clonotype was obtained from a human donor in good health. Sequencing input: PBMCs. CDR3 DNA sequence: TGTGCCTGGAGCGGACAGCTCCCCTACTCCTACGAGCAGTACTTC. Translation gives CAWSGQLPYSYEQYF.